These 5 T cell receptor beta chains came from one sample sequenced in a study of blood T cell repertoires in COVID-19. Assay used: immunoSEQ multiplex PCR; TCRdb lists only in-frame clones, some missing. The sample lists under 85,000 clones, approximately 86% occurring once. What was sequenced was peripheral blood. These receptors were obtained from a man aged 35-49 years with COVID-19, enrolled during active disease.

J is TRBJ1-2 and V is TRBV9, with 7 bases fitting TRBD1. V lost 5 bases, J lost 4 bases, and 8 bases stayed unmatched. Germline-derived CDR1 and CDR2 are SGDLS and YYNGEE. CDR3 length: 14 residues. As DNA, the CDR3 is TGTGCCAGCAGAGCAGGGGGGAAACCCTATGGCTACACCTTC. Translated: CASRAGGKPYGYTF.

V and J are TRBV29-1 and TRBJ2-1; D is perhaps TRBD1 (5 bases). Germline values: CDR1 SQVTM, CDR2 ANQGSEA. Trimming stripped 1 base from V and 7 bases from J, with 14 bases between. This CDR3 spans 14 amino acids. CDR3 nucleotide sequence: TGCAGCGTTGAAGGTAGGAAGGGGCGAAATGAGCAGTTCTTC. The encoded protein is CSVEGRKGRNEQFF.

The chain links TRBV28 to TRBJ2-5, with D maybe TRBD2 (6 bases). The CDR3 sequence is 13 residues long. Trimming removed 3 bases from V and 4 bases from J, with 9 bases in between. The germline V gene encodes CDR1 MDHEN and CDR2 SYDVKM. The CDR3 coding sequence is TGTGCCAGCAGTTTTGGGGGGACAGAGACCCAGTACTTC. Amino acid sequence: CASSFGGTETQYF.

The gene calls are TRBV14 and TRBJ2-7; 11 bases are a match to TRBD2. The V and J ends lost 4 bases and 4 bases, in that order; junction bases with no gene match: 9. This CDR3 is built from 16 residues. The germline gives CDR1 SGHDN, CDR2 FVKESK. The CDR3 spells CASSLKALAGAYEQYF. The CDR3 DNA is TGTGCCAGCAGCCTAAAGGCACTAGCGGGGGCATACGAGCAGTACTTC.

The chain couples TRBV7-2 to TRBJ1-5; no clear D. The CDR3 contains 15 residues. V was shortened by 1 base and J by 2 bases, with 9 bases between the two germline ends. Germline V gene data show CDR1 as SGHTA and CDR2 as FQGNSA. The CDR3 region has the DNA TGTGCCAGCAGCTTAGGCGGGGAGGGCAATCAGCCCCAGCATTTT. Translated: CASSLGGEGNQPQHF.